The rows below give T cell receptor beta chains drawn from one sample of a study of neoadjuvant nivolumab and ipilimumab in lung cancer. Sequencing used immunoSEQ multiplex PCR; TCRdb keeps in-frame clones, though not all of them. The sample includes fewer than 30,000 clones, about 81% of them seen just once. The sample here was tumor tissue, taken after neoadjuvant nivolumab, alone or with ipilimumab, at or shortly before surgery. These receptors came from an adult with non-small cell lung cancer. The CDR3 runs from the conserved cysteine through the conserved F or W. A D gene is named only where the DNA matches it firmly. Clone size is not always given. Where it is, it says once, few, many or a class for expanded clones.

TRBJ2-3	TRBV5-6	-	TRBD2	TGTGCCAGCAGCTTTGAACTAGCGGATACCGGGGATACGCAGTATTTT	CASSFELADTGDTQYF
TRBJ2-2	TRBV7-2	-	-	TGTGCCAGCAGCTTCCAGGGGGGGGTCACCGGGGAGCTGTTTTTT	CASSFQGGVTGELFF
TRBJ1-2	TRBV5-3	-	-	TGTGCCAGAAGCTTAATGACGGACTACACCTTC	CARSLMTDYTF
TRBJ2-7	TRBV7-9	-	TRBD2	TGTGCCAGCAGCTTAGCCCTTCTGGCGGGAGGCTCCGAGCAGTACTTC	CASSLALLAGGSEQYF
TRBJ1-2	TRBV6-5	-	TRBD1	TGTGCCAGCAGTTACGGGACAGAGTATGGCTACACCTTC	CASSYGTEYGYTF
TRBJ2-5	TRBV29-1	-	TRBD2	TGCAGCGTTGGAGCAACATGGGAGGGCCGAGGGACCCAGTACTTC	CSVGATWEGRGTQYF
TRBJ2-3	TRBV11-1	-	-	TGTGCCAGCAGCCCGGGACGGGCCCCGGGAGATACGCAGTATTTT	CASSPGRAPGDTQYF
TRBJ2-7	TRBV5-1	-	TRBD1	TGCGCCAGCAGCTCACAACCGGGACAGCCCTCCTACGAGCAGTACTTC	CASSSQPGQPSYEQYF
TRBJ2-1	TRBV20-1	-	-	TGCGGAGGGAGCTCCTACAATGAGCAGTTCTTC	CGGSSYNEQFF
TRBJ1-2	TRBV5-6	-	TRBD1	TGTGCCAGCAGCTTGTCTGACAGGGTCGGCGGCTACACCTTC	CASSLSDRVGGYTF
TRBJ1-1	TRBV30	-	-	TGTGCCTGGGGGATGGGCGGAGGGAACACTGAAGCTTTCTTT	CAWGMGGGNTEAFF
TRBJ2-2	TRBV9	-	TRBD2	TGTGCCAGCAGCGTAGTTGCAGGGACTAGCGGGACCGGGGAGCTGTTTTTT	CASSVVAGTSGTGELFF
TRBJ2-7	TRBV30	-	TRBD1	TGTGCCTGGAGTAGGGACAGAGCCTACGAGCAGTACTTC	CAWSRDRAYEQYF
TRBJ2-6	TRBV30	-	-	TGTGCCTTCGGGGCAGGGTCTGGGGCCAACGTCCTGACTTTC	CAFGAGSGANVLTF
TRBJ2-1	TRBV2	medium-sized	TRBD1	TGTGCCAGCAGTGCTGACCGGGACAGGGAGGACAATGAGCAGTTCTTC	CASSADRDREDNEQFF
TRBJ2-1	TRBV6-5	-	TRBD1	TGTGCCAGCAGTGTACAGGGGGCGGCCTACAATGAGCAGTTCTTC	CASSVQGAAYNEQFF
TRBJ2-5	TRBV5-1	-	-	TGCGCCAGCAGCTTGAGGGAGAAAGAGACCCAGTACTTC	CASSLREKETQYF
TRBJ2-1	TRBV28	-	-	TGTGCCAGCAGTTTTAGGGAGAGCTACAATGAGCAGTTCTTC	CASSFRESYNEQFF
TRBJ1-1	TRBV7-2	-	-	TGTGCCAGCAGCTCCTCGTGGAGGCCTGAGGCGGAAGCTTTCTTT	CASSSSWRPEAEAFF
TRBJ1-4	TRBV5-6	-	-	TGTGCCAGCAGCTTTGACAGGAGGGGTGAAAAACTGTTTTTT	CASSFDRRGEKLFF
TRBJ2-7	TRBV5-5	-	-	TGTGCCAGCAGCCTCGACGGGACATCCTACGAGCAGTACTTC	CASSLDGTSYEQYF
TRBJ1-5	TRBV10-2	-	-	TGCGCCAGCAGTGACTCAGGGCGTTTGAGACAGCCCCAGCATTTT	CASSDSGRLRQPQHF
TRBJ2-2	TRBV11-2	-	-	TGTGCCAGCGCGGGACTGGTAGCCGGGGAGCTGTTTTTT	CASAGLVAGELFF
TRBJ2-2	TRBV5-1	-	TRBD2	TGCGCCAGCAGAGAACTAGCGGGAGGCCAGAACACCGGGGAGCTGTTTTTT	CASRELAGGQNTGELFF
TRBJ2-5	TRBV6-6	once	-	TGTGCCAGCAGTTACTCAGAGAACCAAGAGACCCAGTACTTC	CASSYSENQETQYF
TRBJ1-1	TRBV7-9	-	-	TGTGCCAGCAGGTTAGTGGGGGGCACTGAAGCTTTCTTT	CASRLVGGTEAFF
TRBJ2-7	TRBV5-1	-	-	TGCGCCAGCAGCTTAGGAGGGACGGATATTTACGAGCAGTACTTC	CASSLGGTDIYEQYF
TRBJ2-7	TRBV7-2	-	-	TGTGCCAGCAGCTTAAATATTCGGTTGAGGGGCGCTTCCTACGAGCAGTACTTC	CASSLNIRLRGASYEQYF
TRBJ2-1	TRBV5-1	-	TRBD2	TGCGCCAGCGGGCCCGGGGCCCTAGCGGGAGTGTGGTCCTACAATGAGCAGTTCTTC	CASGPGALAGVWSYNEQFF
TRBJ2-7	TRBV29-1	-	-	TGCAGCGTTGTTCCGGAACCCTGGGACTACGAGCAGTACTTC	CSVVPEPWDYEQYF
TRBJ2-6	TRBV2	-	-	TGTGCCAGCAGTGAATTTGCGGGGGCCTCTGGGGCCAACGTCCTGACTTTC	CASSEFAGASGANVLTF
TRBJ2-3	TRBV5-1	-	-	TGCGCCAGCAGCTATCAGGGAAGCACAGATACGCAGTATTTT	CASSYQGSTDTQYF
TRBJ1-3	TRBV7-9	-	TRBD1	TGTGCCAGCAGCCCCGGACAGGGGGCAGGGCTTATGTATGGAAACACCATATATTTT	CASSPGQGAGLMYGNTIYF
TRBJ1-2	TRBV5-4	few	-	TGTGCCAGCAGCTTGTCCCTCAATTCTAACTATGGCTACACCTTC	CASSLSLNSNYGYTF
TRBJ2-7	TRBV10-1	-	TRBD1	TGCGCCAGCAGTGAGCAAAAGACAGGGGCGACCTACGAGCAGTACTTC	CASSEQKTGATYEQYF
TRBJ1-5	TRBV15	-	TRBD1	TGTGCCACCAGCCAGGGGGCTCAGCCCCAGCATTTT	CATSQGAQPQHF
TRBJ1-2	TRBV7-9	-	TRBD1	TGTGCCAGCGGGACAGGGTACGGCTACACCTTC	CASGTGYGYTF
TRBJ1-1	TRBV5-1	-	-	TGCGCCAGCAGCCCGGGAGGCTGGAACACTGAAGCTTTCTTT	CASSPGGWNTEAFF
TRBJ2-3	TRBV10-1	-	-	TGCGCCAGCAGTGATTTGACCTCCACAGATACGCAGTATTTT	CASSDLTSTDTQYF
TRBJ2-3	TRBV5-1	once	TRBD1	TGCGCCAGCAGCCCAGGGGGTCTGATCACAGATACGCAGTATTTT	CASSPGGLITDTQYF
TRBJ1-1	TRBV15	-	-	TGTGCCACCAGCAGAAAAAAAGGACAGCCGAACACTGAAGCTTTCTTT	CATSRKKGQPNTEAFF
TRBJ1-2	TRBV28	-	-	TGTGCCAGCAGTTTATATGACAGCAACTATGGCTACACCTTC	CASSLYDSNYGYTF
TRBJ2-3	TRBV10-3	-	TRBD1	TGTGCCATCAGTGCGGGACAGGCTAGCACAGATACGCAGTATTTT	CAISAGQASTDTQYF
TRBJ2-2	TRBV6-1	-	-	TGTGCCAGCAGTGAATGGGGCAGGGAAAACACCGGGGAGCTGTTTTTT	CASSEWGRENTGELFF
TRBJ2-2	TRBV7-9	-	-	TGTGCCAGCAGCCCGACCGGGACCCTTGACACCGGGGAGCTGTTTTTT	CASSPTGTLDTGELFF
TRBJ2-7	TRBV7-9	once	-	TGTGCCAGCAGCTTAGTCGGGGGTCTAGGCAACGAGCAGTACTTC	CASSLVGGLGNEQYF
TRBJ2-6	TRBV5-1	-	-	TGCGCCAGCAGCTTGGGGGGGCCCGGGGCCAACGTCCTGACTTTC	CASSLGGPGANVLTF
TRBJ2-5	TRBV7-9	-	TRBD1	TGTGCCAGCAGCACTGGGACAGTTGGGGAGACCCAGTACTTC	CASSTGTVGETQYF
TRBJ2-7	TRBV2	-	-	TGTGCCAGCAGTCACTGGGGCGACGTTGGCCCTTACGAGCAGTACTTC	CASSHWGDVGPYEQYF
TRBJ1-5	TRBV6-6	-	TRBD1	TGTGCCACCAGACAGGGGAGCAGTCAGCCCCAGCATTTT	CATRQGSSQPQHF
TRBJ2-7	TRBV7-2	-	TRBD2	TGTGCCAGCAGCGCCCGACTAGCGGGATCGGGTGAGCAGTACTTC	CASSARLAGSGEQYF
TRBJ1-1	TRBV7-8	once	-	TGTGCCAGCAGCTTAGCAAAAGGGTTTATGAACACTGAAGCTTTCTTT	CASSLAKGFMNTEAFF
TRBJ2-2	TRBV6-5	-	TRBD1	TGTGCCAGCAGTTACGGGACAGGAGCCGGGGAGCTGTTTTTT	CASSYGTGAGELFF
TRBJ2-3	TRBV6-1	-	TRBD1	TGTGCCAGCTTTTCGGGACAGTATACAGATACGCAGTATTTT	CASFSGQYTDTQYF
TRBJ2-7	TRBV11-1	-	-	TGTGCCAGCAGCTTAGGGACCGACGAGCAGTACTTC	CASSLGTDEQYF
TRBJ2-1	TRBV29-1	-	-	TGCAGCGCCCGGGACGGGGACTACAATGAGCAGTTCTTC	CSARDGDYNEQFF
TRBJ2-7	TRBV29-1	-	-	TGCAGCGCCCGGGACGGACCTTACGAGCAGTACTTC	CSARDGPYEQYF
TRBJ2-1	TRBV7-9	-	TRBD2	TGTGCCAGCAGCACCACCTCCGCGGGAGGCACAGATGAGCAGTTCTTC	CASSTTSAGGTDEQFF
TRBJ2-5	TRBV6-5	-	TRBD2	TGTGCCAGCAGTCTTAGCGGGGGCGGAGCCCAGTACTTC	CASSLSGGGAQYF
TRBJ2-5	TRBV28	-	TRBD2	TGTGCCAGCAGCGGGACTAGCGGTTCAATCACCTTGGGAGGAGAGACCCAGTACTTC	CASSGTSGSITLGGETQYF